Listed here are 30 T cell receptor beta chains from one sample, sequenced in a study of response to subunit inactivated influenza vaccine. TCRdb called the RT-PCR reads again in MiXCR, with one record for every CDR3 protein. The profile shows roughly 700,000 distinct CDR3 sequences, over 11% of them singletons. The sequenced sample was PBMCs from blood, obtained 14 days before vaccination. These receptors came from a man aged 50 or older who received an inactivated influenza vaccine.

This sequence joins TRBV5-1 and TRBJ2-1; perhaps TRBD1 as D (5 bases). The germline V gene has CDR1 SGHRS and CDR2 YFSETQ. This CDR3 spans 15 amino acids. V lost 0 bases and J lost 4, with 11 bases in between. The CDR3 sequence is CASSLVGHQYNEQFF. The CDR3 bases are TGCGCCAGCAGCTTGGTTGGACACCAGTACAATGAGCAGTTCTTC.

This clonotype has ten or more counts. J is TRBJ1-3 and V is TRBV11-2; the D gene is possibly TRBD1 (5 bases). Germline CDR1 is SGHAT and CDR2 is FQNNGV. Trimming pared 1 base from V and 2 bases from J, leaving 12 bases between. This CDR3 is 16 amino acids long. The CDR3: CASSLVGRAPGNTIYF. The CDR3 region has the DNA TGTGCCAGCAGCTTAGTGGGCAGGGCGCCTGGAAACACCATATATTTT.

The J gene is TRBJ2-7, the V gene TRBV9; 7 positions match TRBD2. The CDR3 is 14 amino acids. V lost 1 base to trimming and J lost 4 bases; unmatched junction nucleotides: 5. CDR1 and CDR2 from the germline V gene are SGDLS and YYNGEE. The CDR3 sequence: CASSVNSGPYEQYF. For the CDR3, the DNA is TGTGCCAGCAGCGTAAATAGCGGGCCATACGAGCAGTACTTC.

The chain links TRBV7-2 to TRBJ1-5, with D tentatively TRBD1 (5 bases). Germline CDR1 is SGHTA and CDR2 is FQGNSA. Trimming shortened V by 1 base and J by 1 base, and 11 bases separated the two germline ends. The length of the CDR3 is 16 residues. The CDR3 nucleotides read TGTGCCAGCAGCTTAGATGCAGGGAGCAGCAATCAGCCCCAGCATTTT. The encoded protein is CASSLDAGSSNQPQHF.

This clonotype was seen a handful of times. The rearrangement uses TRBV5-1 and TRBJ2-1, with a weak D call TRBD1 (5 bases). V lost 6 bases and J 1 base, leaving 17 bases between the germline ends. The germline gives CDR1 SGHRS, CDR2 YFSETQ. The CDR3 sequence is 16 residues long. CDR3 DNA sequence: TGCGCCAGCACCCAAGGGTTTGCAGGGTCCTACAATGAGCAGTTCTTC. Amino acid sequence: CASTQGFAGSYNEQFF.

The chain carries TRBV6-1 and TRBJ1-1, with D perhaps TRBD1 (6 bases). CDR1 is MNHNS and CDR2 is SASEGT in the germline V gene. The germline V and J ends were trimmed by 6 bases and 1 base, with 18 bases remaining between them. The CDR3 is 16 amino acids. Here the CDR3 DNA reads TGTGCCAGCAGGGCCGGGGGGGGCGCGAAGAACACTGAAGCTTTCTTT. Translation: CASRAGGGAKNTEAFF.

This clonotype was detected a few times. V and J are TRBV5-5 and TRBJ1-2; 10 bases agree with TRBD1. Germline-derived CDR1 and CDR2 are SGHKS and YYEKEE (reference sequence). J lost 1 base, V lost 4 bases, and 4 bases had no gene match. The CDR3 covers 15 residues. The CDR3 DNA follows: TGTGCCAGCAGCCAAGGGACAGGGGTTAACTATGGCTACACCTTC. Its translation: CASSQGTGVNYGYTF. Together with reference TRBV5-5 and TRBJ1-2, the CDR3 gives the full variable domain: DAGVTQSPTHLIKTRGQQVTLRCSPISGHKSVSWYQQVLGQGPQFIFQYYEKEERGRGNFPDRFSARQFPNYSSELNVNALLLGDSALYLCASSQGTGVNYGYTFGSGTRLTVV.

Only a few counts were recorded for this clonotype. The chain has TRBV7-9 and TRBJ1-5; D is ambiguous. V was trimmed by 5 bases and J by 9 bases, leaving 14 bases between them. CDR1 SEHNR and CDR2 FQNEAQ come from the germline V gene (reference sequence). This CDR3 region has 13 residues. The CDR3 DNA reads TGTGCCAGCAGCCTCGGCCCTATCGGGCCCCAGCATTTT. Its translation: CASSLGPIGPQHF.

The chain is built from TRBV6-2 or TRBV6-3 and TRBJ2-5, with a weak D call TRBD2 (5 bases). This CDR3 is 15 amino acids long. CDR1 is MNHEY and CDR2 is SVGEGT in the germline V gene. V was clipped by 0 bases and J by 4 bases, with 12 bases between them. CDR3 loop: CASSYSMSGLETQYF. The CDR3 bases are TGTGCCAGCAGTTACTCGATGTCGGGGTTAGAGACCCAGTACTTC.

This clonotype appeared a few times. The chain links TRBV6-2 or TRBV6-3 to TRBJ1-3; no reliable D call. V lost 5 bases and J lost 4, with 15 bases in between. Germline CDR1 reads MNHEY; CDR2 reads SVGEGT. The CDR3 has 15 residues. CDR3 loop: CASSTGSYSGNTIYF. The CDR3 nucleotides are TGTGCCAGCAGTACGGGATCCTACTCCGGAAACACCATATATTTT.

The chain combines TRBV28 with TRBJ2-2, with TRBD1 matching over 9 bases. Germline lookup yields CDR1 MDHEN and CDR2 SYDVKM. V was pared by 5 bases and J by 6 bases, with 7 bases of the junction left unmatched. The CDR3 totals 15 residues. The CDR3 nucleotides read TGTGCCAGCAGTCGCGGACAGGGGCTGGCCGGGGAGCTGTTTTTT. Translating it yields CASSRGQGLAGELFF.

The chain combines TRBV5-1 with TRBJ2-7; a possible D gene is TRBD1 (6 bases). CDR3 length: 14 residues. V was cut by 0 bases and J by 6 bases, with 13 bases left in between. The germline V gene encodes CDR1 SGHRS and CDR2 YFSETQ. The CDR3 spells CASSLEQGLSEQYF. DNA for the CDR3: TGCGCCAGCAGCTTGGAACAGGGTCTGAGCGAGCAGTACTTC.

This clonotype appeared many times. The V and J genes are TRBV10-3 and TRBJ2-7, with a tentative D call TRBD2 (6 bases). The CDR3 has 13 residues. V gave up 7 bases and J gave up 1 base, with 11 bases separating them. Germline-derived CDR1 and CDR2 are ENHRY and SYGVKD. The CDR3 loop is CAITGGTSYEQYF. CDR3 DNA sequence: TGTGCCATCACCGGGGGTACGTCCTACGAGCAGTACTTC.

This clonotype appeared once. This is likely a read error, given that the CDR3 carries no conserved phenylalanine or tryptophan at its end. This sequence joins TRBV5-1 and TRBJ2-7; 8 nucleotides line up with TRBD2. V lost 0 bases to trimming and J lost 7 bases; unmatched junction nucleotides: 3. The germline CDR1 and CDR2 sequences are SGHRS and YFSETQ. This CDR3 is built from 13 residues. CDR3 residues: CASSLGTSREQYS. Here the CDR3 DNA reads TGCGCCAGCAGCTTGGGGACTAGCCGAGAGCAGTACTCC.

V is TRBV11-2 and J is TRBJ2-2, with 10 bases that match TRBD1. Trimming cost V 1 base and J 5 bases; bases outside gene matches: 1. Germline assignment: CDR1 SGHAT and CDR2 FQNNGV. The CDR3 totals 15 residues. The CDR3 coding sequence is TGTGCCAGCAGCTTAGGGGGACAGGGGACCGGGGAGCTGTTTTTT. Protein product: CASSLGGQGTGELFF.

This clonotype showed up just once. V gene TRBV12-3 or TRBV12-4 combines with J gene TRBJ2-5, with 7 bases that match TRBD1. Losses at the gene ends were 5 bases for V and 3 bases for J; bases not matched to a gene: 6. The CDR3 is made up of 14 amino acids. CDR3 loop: CASSLHQGEETQYF. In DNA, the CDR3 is TGTGCCAGCAGTCTACACCAGGGGGAAGAGACCCAGTACTTC.

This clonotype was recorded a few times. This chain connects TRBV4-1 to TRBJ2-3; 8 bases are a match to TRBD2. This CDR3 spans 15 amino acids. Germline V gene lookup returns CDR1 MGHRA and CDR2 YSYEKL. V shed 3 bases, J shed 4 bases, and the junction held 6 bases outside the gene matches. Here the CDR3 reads CASSQLGLAADTQYF. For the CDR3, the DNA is TGCGCCAGCAGCCAGCTAGGACTAGCCGCAGATACGCAGTATTTT.

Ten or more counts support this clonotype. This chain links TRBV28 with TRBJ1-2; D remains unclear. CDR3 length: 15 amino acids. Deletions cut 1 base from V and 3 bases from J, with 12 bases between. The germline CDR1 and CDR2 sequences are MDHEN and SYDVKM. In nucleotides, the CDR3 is TGTGCCAGCAGTTTATCTGGGAACCTCTACTATGGCTACACCTTC. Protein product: CASSLSGNLYYGYTF.

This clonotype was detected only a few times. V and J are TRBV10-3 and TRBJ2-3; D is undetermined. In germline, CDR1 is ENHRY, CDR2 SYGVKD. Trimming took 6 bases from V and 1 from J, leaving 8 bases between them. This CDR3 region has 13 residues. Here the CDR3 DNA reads TGTGCCATCAGGGGTTACGGCACAGATACGCAGTATTTT. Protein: CAIRGYGTDTQYF.

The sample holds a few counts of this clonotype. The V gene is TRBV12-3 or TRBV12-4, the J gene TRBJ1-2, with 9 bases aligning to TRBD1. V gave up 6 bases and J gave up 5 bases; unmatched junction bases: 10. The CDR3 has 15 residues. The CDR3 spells CASSPLPGQGYGYTF. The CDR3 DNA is TGTGCCAGCAGCCCACTCCCGGGACAGGGATATGGCTACACCTTC.

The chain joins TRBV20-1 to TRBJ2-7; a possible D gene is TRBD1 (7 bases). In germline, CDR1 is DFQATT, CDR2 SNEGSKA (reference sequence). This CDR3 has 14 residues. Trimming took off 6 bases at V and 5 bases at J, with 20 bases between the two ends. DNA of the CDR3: TGCAGTGCGCACCGTCCAGGGGGGAAGGACGAGCAGTACTTC. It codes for CSAHRPGGKDEQYF.

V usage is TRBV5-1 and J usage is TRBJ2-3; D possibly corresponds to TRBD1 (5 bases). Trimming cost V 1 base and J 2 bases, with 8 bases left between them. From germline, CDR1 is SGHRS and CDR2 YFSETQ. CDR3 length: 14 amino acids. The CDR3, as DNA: TGCGCCAGCAGCTTGAACGGACACACAGATACGCAGTATTTT. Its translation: CASSLNGHTDTQYF.

The CDR3 spells CSATLGSSYNSPLHF. In DNA form, the CDR3 reads TGCAGTGCTACATTAGGGAGCTCCTATAATTCACCCCTCCACTTT. This chain connects TRBV20-1 to TRBJ1-6; D uncertain. V was cut by 4 bases and J by 0 bases, with 10 bases left in between. Germline CDR1 DFQATT, CDR2 SNEGSKA (reference sequence). The CDR3 contains 15 residues.

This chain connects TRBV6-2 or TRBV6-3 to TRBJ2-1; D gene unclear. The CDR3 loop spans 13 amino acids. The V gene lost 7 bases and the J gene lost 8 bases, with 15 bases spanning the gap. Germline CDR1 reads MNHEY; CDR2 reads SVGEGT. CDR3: CASIGIKRHEQFF. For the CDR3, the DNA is TGTGCCAGCATTGGGATAAAACGGCATGAGCAGTTCTTC.

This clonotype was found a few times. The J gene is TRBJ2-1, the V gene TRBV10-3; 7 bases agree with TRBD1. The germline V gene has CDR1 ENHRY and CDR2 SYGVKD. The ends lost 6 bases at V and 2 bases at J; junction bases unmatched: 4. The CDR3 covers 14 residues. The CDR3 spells CAISQGDPYNEQFF. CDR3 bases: TGTGCCATCAGCCAGGGGGACCCCTACAATGAGCAGTTCTTC.

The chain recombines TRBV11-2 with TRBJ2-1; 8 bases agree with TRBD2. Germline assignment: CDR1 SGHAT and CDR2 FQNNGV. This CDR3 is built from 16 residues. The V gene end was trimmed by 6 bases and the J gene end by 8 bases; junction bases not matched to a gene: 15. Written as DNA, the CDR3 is TGTGCCAGCAGTTCGACGGGGGGGCTGGCTTGGGATGAGCAGTTCTTC. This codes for CASSSTGGLAWDEQFF.

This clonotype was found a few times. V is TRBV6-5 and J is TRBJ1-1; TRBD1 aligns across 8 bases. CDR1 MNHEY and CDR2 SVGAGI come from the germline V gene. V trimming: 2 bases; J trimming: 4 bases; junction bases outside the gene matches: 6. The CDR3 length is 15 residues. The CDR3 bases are TGTGCCAGCAGTTACCGGACAGGGACGAGCACTGAAGCTTTCTTT. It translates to CASSYRTGTSTEAFF.

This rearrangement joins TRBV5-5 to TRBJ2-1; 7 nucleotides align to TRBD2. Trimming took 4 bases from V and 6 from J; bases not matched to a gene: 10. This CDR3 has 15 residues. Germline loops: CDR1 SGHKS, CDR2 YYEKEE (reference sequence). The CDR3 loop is CASSPGLVLSNEQFF. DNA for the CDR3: TGTGCCAGCAGCCCAGGACTAGTTCTGAGCAATGAGCAGTTCTTC.

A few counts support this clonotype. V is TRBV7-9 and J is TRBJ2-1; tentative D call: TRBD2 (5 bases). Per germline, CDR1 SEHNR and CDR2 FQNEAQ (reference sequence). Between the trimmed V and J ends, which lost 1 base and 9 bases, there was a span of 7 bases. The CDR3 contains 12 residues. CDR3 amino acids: CASSLDEGEQFF. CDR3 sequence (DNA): TGTGCCAGCAGCTTAGATGAGGGTGAGCAGTTCTTC.

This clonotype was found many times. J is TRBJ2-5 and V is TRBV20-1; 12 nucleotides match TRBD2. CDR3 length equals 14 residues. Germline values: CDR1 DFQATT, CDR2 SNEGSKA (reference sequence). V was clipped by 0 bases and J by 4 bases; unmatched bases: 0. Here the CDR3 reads CSARELAGGETQYF. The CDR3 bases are TGCAGTGCTAGAGAACTAGCGGGGGGAGAGACCCAGTACTTC.